This TCR beta chain was sequenced for a study of CD8 T cells in Susac syndrome. Study information: About 6 sequenced Susac syndrome patients had clinically active disease, while roughly 8 were in remission.

RNA totalling roughly 0.5 to 1 ug underwent reverse transcription with random hexamers. MiXCR was run by TCRdb on the immunoSEQ multiplex PCR reads, yielding one entry per CDR3 protein. The table lists some 96,000 distinct CDR3 sequences, around 94% of them singletons. Germline loops: CDR1 SGHTA, CDR2 FQGNSA. The CDR3 has 16 amino acids. V gave up 5 bases and J gave up 7 bases; unmatched junction bases: 15. Input material: CD4+ T cells from PBMCs. This chain uses TRBV7-2 with TRBJ2-5, with 8 nucleotides matching TRBD2. This sequence originates from a human donor with Susac syndrome. The CDR3 here is CASSPARLANGGTQYF. CDR3 DNA sequence: TGTGCCAGCAGCCCCGCCCGACTAGCGAATGGGGGGACCCAGTACTTC.